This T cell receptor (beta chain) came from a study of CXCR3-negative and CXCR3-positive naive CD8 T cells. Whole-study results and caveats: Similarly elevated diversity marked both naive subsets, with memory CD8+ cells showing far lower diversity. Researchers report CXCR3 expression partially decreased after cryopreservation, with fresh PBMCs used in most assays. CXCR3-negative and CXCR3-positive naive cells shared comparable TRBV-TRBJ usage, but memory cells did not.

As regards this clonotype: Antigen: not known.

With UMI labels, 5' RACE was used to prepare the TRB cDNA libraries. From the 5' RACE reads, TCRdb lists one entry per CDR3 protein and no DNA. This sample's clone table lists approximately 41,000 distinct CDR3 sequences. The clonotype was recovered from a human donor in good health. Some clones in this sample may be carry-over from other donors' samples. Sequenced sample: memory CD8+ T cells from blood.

This CDR3 is CSARDVLAGMGLKETQYF. This chain connects TRBV20-1 to TRBJ2-5; TCRdb names TRBD2, which stays unverified in the absence of DNA. This CDR3 spans 18 amino acids. The germline gives CDR1 DFQATT, CDR2 SNEGSKA (reference sequence).